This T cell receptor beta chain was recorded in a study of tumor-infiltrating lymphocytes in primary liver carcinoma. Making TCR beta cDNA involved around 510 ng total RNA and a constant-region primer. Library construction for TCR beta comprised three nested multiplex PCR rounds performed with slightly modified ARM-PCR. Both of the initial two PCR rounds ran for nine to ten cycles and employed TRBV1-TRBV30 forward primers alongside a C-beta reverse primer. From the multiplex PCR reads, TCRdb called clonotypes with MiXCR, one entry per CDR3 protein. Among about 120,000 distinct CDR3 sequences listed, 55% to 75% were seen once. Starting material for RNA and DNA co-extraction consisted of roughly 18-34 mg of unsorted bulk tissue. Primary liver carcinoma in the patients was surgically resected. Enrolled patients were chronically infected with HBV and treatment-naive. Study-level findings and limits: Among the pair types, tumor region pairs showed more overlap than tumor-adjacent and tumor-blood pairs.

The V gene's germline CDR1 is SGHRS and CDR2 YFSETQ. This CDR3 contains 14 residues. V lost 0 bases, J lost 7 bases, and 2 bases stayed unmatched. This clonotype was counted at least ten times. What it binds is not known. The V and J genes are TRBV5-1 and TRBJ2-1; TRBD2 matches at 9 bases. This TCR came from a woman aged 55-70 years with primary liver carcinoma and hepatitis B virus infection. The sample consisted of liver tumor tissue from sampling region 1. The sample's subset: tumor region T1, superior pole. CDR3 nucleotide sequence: TGCGCCAGCAGCTTGGGACTAGCGGCAAATGAGCAGTTCTTC. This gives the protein CASSLGLAANEQFF.